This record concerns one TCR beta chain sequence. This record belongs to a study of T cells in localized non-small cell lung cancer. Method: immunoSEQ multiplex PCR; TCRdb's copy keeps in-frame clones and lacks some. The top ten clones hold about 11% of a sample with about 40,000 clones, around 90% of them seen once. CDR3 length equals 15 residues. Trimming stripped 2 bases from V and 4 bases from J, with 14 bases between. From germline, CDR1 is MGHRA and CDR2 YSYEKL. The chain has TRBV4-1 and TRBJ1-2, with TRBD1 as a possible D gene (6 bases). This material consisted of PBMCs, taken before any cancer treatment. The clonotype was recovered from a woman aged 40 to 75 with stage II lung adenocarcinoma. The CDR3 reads CASSQRKQGAYGYTF. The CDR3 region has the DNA TGCGCCAGCAGCCAACGTAAACAGGGTGCCTATGGCTACACCTTC.